These 20 T cell receptor beta chains share one sample of origin, sequenced in a study of blood T cell repertoires in COVID-19. Only in-frame clones appear in the TCRdb table, and some are missing; sequencing was by immunoSEQ multiplex PCR. This table has over 150,000 clones, around 82% appearing once. The specimen sequenced was peripheral blood. The receptors derive from an elderly man with COVID-19, enrolled during active disease.

The J gene is TRBJ1-2, the V gene TRBV2; the D gene is possibly TRBD1 (5 bases). The CDR3 totals 13 residues. Germline V CDR1 and CDR2: SNHLY, FYNNEI. Trimming left V 5 bases short and J 8 bases short, with 15 bases between. CDR3 sequence: CASSKTAAGGYTF. The CDR3 nucleotides are TGTGCCAGCAGTAAGACAGCCGCTGGAGGCTACACCTTC.

The V and J genes are TRBV9 and TRBJ2-1; D unclear. Trimming pared 4 bases from V and 0 bases from J, leaving 14 bases between. In germline, CDR1 is SGDLS, CDR2 YYNGEE. This CDR3 spans 16 amino acids. The CDR3 sequence: CASSSPQVSSYNEQFF. The DNA for the CDR3 is TGTGCCAGCAGCTCTCCCCAGGTAAGCTCCTACAATGAGCAGTTCTTC.

This chain links TRBV4-1 with TRBJ2-5; 7 bases align to TRBD1. The CDR3 is made up of 13 amino acids. The V gene end was trimmed by 1 base and the J gene end by 6 bases; junction bases not matched to a gene: 2. Germline V CDR1 and CDR2: MGHRA, YSYEKL. CDR3 protein: CASSQGQGKTQYF. The DNA for the CDR3 is TGCGCCAGCAGCCAAGGACAGGGCAAGACCCAGTACTTC.

V gene TRBV7-8 combines with J gene TRBJ2-2; TRBD2 might be the D (6 bases). Germline CDR1 SGHVS, CDR2 FQNEAQ. Trimming shortened V by 3 bases and J by 7 bases, and 12 bases separated the two germline ends. This CDR3 region has 14 residues. The CDR3 DNA sequence: TGTGCCAGCAGCTTCCGGTCGGGGGACGGGGAGCTGTTTTTT. Protein sequence: CASSFRSGDGELFF.

This rearrangement joins TRBV5-1 to TRBJ1-2, with 11 bases that match TRBD1. CDR1 and CDR2 (germline): SGHRS, YFSETQ. The CDR3 extends over 16 amino acids. J gave up 5 bases and V 0 bases, and 6 bases lay outside the gene matches. The CDR3 sequence: CASSLDSGQGAYGYTF. DNA for the CDR3: TGCGCCAGCAGCTTGGATTCTGGACAGGGGGCTTATGGCTACACCTTC.

J is TRBJ1-5 and V is TRBV6-1, with a weak D call TRBD1 (6 bases). This CDR3 comprises 14 residues. The V and J ends lost 3 bases and 2 bases respectively, with 8 bases between them. The germline V gene encodes CDR1 MNHNS and CDR2 SASEGT. CDR3 nucleotide sequence: TGTGCCAGCAGTGATGGACAGCGCAATCAGCCCCAGCATTTT. Its protein product is CASSDGQRNQPQHF.

The chain carries TRBV4-1 and TRBJ2-1; D gene uncertain. From germline, CDR1 is MGHRA and CDR2 YSYEKL. The CDR3 has 15 residues. With 0 bases removed from V and 0 bases from J, the gap between germline ends came to 6 bases. DNA for the CDR3: TGCGCCAGCAGCCAAGATACTTACTCCTACAATGAGCAGTTCTTC. It yields the protein CASSQDTYSYNEQFF.

The V call is TRBV27, the J call TRBJ1-6; the D is unclear. Deletions cut 5 bases from V and 6 bases from J, with 8 bases between. The CDR3 is made up of 13 amino acids. CDR1 and CDR2 from the germline V gene are MNHEY and SMNVEV (reference sequence). The CDR3 DNA follows: TGTGCCAGCAGTAGCCGCTTTAATTCACCCCTCCACTTT. It encodes CASSSRFNSPLHF.

V and J are TRBV11-3 and TRBJ2-3, with 8 bases aligning to TRBD1. The J segment lost 2 bases and the V segment lost 5 bases, leaving 6 bases of the junction unmatched. The germline V gene has CDR1 SGHNT and CDR2 YENEEA. The CDR3 has 15 amino acids. CDR3 amino acids: CASSGYRGTTDTQYF. The CDR3 DNA reads as TGTGCCAGCAGCGGCTACAGGGGGACCACAGATACGCAGTATTTT.

The V and J genes are TRBV9 and TRBJ2-1, with D possibly matching TRBD2 (6 bases). In germline, CDR1 is SGDLS, CDR2 YYNGEE. CDR3 size: 13 residues. The V end lost 4 bases, the J end lost 8 bases, and 13 bases lay between the germline ends. CDR3 in DNA: TGTGCCAGCAGCCCTCGACTAGGGCATGAGCAGTTCTTC. This encodes CASSPRLGHEQFF.

J is TRBJ2-5 and V is TRBV29-1; 7 positions match TRBD1. CDR1 is SQVTM and CDR2 is ANQGSEA in the germline V gene. The CDR3 runs 14 residues. Trimming at V came to 2 bases and at J to 1 base, leaving 4 bases not matched to a gene. The CDR3 is CSVEKTGLQETQYF. The CDR3 coding sequence is TGCAGCGTTGAAAAGACAGGGCTCCAAGAGACCCAGTACTTC.

The chain couples TRBV3-1 (or the pseudogene TRBV3-2) to TRBJ2-3, with 11 bases fitting TRBD2. Per germline, CDR1 LGHDT and CDR2 YNNKEL (reference sequence). V was clipped by 4 bases and J by 2 bases; unmatched bases: 8. The CDR3 has 17 residues. The CDR3 sequence is CASSLERLAGYTDTQYF. Written as DNA, the CDR3 is TGTGCCAGCAGCCTCGAGAGACTAGCGGGGTACACAGATACGCAGTATTTT.

The chain employs TRBV2 and TRBJ1-6, with 8 positions matching TRBD1. After removal of 7 bases from V and 9 bases from J, the junction contained 11 bases not matched to a gene. The CDR3 totals 15 residues. CDR1 SNHLY and CDR2 FYNNEI come from the germline V gene. The CDR3 sequence is CASNTGQGGRSPLHF. The CDR3 DNA sequence: TGTGCCAGCAATACAGGACAGGGAGGACGTTCACCCCTCCACTTT.

This sequence joins TRBV3-1 (or the pseudogene TRBV3-2) and TRBJ1-1, with 8 bases aligning to TRBD1. V shed 5 bases, J shed 5 bases, and the junction held 16 bases outside the gene matches. The CDR3 is made up of 17 amino acids. In germline, CDR1 is LGHDT, CDR2 YNNKEL (reference sequence). The CDR3 sequence is CASSSTWVSDRGTEAFF. In nucleotides, the CDR3 is TGTGCCAGCAGCTCCACATGGGTCTCTGACAGGGGAACTGAAGCTTTCTTT.

CDR3 bases: TGTGCCACCAGTGATTCTAAGGGGGACAGTCCCTACAATGAGCAGTTCTTC. Amino acids: CATSDSKGDSPYNEQFF. The chain joins TRBV24-1 to TRBJ2-1, with TRBD1 identical over 7 bases. Germline V gene sequence: CDR1 KGHDR, CDR2 SFDVKD. This CDR3 is 17 amino acids long. Trimming took 2 bases from V and 2 from J; bases not matched to a gene: 8.

The chain combines TRBV11-2 with TRBJ2-1, with D perhaps TRBD1 (6 bases). Germline V gene data show CDR1 as SGHAT and CDR2 as FQNNGV. The CDR3 is 15 residues long. V gave up 5 bases and J gave up 7 bases, with 18 bases separating them. This CDR3 reads CASSVRQVVRNEQFF. In nucleotides, the CDR3 is TGTGCCAGCAGCGTCCGACAGGTGGTGAGGAATGAGCAGTTCTTC.

J is TRBJ2-2 and V is TRBV6-5; D may be TRBD2 (5 bases). The CDR3 consists of 16 residues. Germline CDR1 is MNHEY and CDR2 is SVGAGI. Trimming removed 0 bases at V and 1 base at J, with 9 bases between. CDR3 bases: TGTGCCAGCAGTTACTCGTCAAGCGGGAACACCGGGGAGCTGTTTTTT. Translated, it gives CASSYSSSGNTGELFF.

The CDR3 DNA reads TGTGCCAGCAGTGAATTGGGGGGGGAACTAGAGACCCAGTACTTC. Encoded protein: CASSELGGELETQYF. The V and J genes are TRBV25-1 and TRBJ2-5; 7 bases align to TRBD2. This CDR3 is 15 amino acids long. Trimming took 1 base from V and 4 from J; bases not matched to a gene: 6. CDR1 is MGHDK and CDR2 is SYGVNS in the germline V gene.

The CDR3 is CASSYGAGVYNEQFF. The CDR3 region has the DNA TGTGCCAGCAGTTACGGGGCGGGGGTGTACAATGAGCAGTTCTTC. The V and J genes are TRBV6-5 and TRBJ2-1; TRBD2 aligns across 7 bases. Germline assignment: CDR1 MNHEY and CDR2 SVGAGI. This CDR3 region has 15 residues. The V and J ends lost 2 bases and 4 bases, in that order; junction bases with no gene match: 5.

The chain couples TRBV19 to TRBJ1-2; weak D call: TRBD1 (6 bases). The germline gives CDR1 LNHDA, CDR2 SQIVND (reference sequence). The germline V and J ends were trimmed by 6 bases and 2 bases, with 13 bases remaining between them. CDR3 length: 14 residues. CDR3 protein: CASRVQGQNYGYTF. CDR3 DNA sequence: TGTGCCAGTAGGGTCCAGGGGCAGAACTATGGCTACACCTTC.